The clone carrying this TCR beta chain was counted many times. Using immunoSEQ multiplex PCR, the repertoire was profiled, and TCRdb retains in-frame clones only, with some absent. Here the sample spans some 300,000 clones, about 73% being singletons. This record belongs to a study of shared clonotypes between healthy human individuals. Across the whole study: Three plates each covered CD4 naive and memory; CD8 naive two, CD8 memory one.

The CDR3 runs 18 residues. Germline trimming cut 1 base from V and 2 bases from J; bases unmatched to any gene: 14. From germline, CDR1 is SGHAT and CDR2 FQNNGV. The sequence was collected from a man aged 25 to 40 in good health. Specimen: memory CD4+ T cells sorted from blood. Noted subset: CD45RA-negative fraction. The chain joins TRBV11-2 to TRBJ2-7; 7 bases are shared with TRBD1. The DNA for the CDR3 is TGTGCCAGCAGCTTAGCTAGCCAGGGGGACAGCCGGGCCTACGAGCAGTACTTC. It yields the protein CASSLASQGDSRAYEQYF.